Below, 5 T cell receptor beta chains from the same sample are listed, as sequenced in a study of T cells in Graves' hyperthyroidism and ophthalmopathy. Using RNA transcripts as the source, TCR beta CDR3 regions were amplified. RT-PCR in the first round (using the HTBI primer set) targeted the TCR CDR3. TCRdb analysed the multiplex PCR reads with MiXCR anew, one entry per CDR3 protein. In the table there are some 200,000 distinct CDR3 sequences, about a sixth of which are singletons. Sequenced sample: blood. The source is a woman aged 50 to 65 with Graves' hyperthyroidism.

This clonotype was observed a few times. The chain couples TRBV18 to TRBJ1-5; no definite D call. V lost 3 bases and J 0 bases, leaving 15 bases between the germline ends. Looked up from germline, CDR1 is KGHSH and CDR2 is LQKENI. The length of the CDR3 is 17 residues. For the CDR3, the DNA is TGTGCCAGCTCACCCCAGGACTTATCTAATAGCAATCAGCCCCAGCATTTT. Translating it yields CASSPQDLSNSNQPQHF.

A note on this clonotype: A read error is possible here, since a much larger clone lies one base away. The chain carries TRBV11-3 and TRBJ1-6; D ambiguous. Looked up from germline, CDR1 is SGHNT and CDR2 is YENEEA. The CDR3 totals 14 residues. Here the CDR3 DNA reads TGTGCCGGCAGCTTGGACTCCTATAATTCACCCCTCCACTTT. This encodes CAGSLDSYNSPLHF.

In DNA, the CDR3 is TGTGCCAGCAGCTACAGCAGGATGGGGTATGGCTACACCTTC. The encoded protein is CASSYSRMGYGYTF. V is TRBV7-3 and J is TRBJ1-2; D uncertain. Germline loops: CDR1 SGHTA, CDR2 FQGTGA. Trimming pared 4 bases from V and 5 bases from J, leaving 14 bases between. The CDR3 is 14 residues long.

This clonotype was detected many times. The rearrangement joins TRBV7-8 to TRBJ2-1; D perhaps matches TRBD2 (7 bases). The CDR3 contains 17 residues. V lost 7 bases, J lost 8 bases, and 27 bases lay in between. Germline V gene sequence: CDR1 SGHVS, CDR2 FQNEAQ. CDR3 amino acids: CASTLGVSGIKGDEQFF. The CDR3 nucleotides are TGTGCCAGCACCTTGGGTGTGAGCGGGATCAAGGGGGATGAGCAGTTCTTC.

A few counts support this clonotype. The chain couples TRBV7-3 to TRBJ2-7; D possibly corresponds to TRBD1 (7 bases). CDR3 length: 13 amino acids. Deletions cut 5 bases from V and 4 bases from J, with 12 bases between. CDR1 is SGHTA and CDR2 is FQGTGA in the germline V gene. This CDR3 reads CASSVRDSYEQYF. CDR3 coding DNA: TGTGCCAGCAGCGTGCGGGACAGTTACGAGCAGTACTTC.